This TCR beta chain was profiled in a study of cytomegalovirus exposure and HLA in healthy donors. Overall study findings and caveats: An ancestry cluster, one associated with Asian ancestry, reportedly showed fewer N-insertions than the 666-donor mean in a later analysis. In vitro testing confirmed a few CMV-associated chains as specific for CMV antigens. Cytomegalovirus-associated TCR beta chains were listed, numbering roughly 150. CMV serostatus was the only immune exposure information that was available.

The PCR ran on 60 Vbeta and 13 Jbeta primers. Measured with immunoSEQ multiplex PCR; TCRdb has only the in-frame clones, and not every one. Among some 120,000 clones, roughly 83% were seen once, and the ten largest hold around 4.4%. This CDR3 comprises 14 residues. V was shortened by 2 bases and J by 8 bases, with 12 bases between the two germline ends. Germline loops: CDR1 MGHDK, CDR2 SYGVNS. A few counts support this clone. Its specificity is unknown. Sequencing was done on a sample of PBMCs. The chain carries TRBV25-1 and TRBJ1-4; D call uncertain. The source of this sequence is a man aged 25 to 40 in good health and CMV-seropositive. CDR3 sequence reads: CASSEQVVGEKLFF. In DNA form, the CDR3 reads TGTGCCAGCAGTGAACAGGTTGTTGGGGAAAAACTGTTTTTT.